The 22 T cell receptor beta chains listed next were all sequenced from one sample in a study of blood T cell repertoires in COVID-19 (dated by TCRdb to 2018 to 2020). Receptor libraries were prepared by the immunoSEQ multiplex PCR assay. Not all clones reach the TCRdb copy of this immuneACCESS table, which keeps in-frame sequences only. Checked studies attribute under half of the gap to unresolved V genes and leave the rest unexplained. The sample includes about 78,000 clones, with over 80% observed a single time. The biggest ten clones account for more than 5% of the sample. Source material: peripheral blood. The receptors come from a man in his sixties with active or convalescent COVID-19.

The chain joins TRBV28 to TRBJ1-2; a possible D gene is TRBD1 (6 bases). V lost 1 base, J lost 6 bases, and 12 bases lay in between. This CDR3 has 14 residues. CDR1 and CDR2 (germline): MDHEN, SYDVKM. In DNA form, the CDR3 reads TGTGCCAGCAGTTTATTCGGGGGGGCAAATGGCTACACCTTC. Translated: CASSLFGGANGYTF.

J is TRBJ2-5 and V is TRBV19; D uncertain. Germline CDR1 is LNHDA and CDR2 is SQIVND (reference sequence). The CDR3 length is 14 residues. V was shortened by 1 base and J by 5 bases, with 11 bases between the two germline ends. The CDR3 spells CASSIVVNQETQYF. CDR3 DNA: TGTGCCAGTAGTATAGTGGTGAATCAGGAGACCCAGTACTTC.

This clone was detected once. The CDR3 DNA reads TGTGCCAGCAGGGGGGGGGACGGCACAGATACGCAGTATTTT. Its translation is CASRGGDGTDTQYF. V gene TRBV2 combines with J gene TRBJ2-3; 7 bases are a match to TRBD2. Germline V gene sequence: CDR1 SNHLY, CDR2 FYNNEI. There are 14 residues in the CDR3. The junction had 4 bases not matched to a gene; V was cut back by 6 bases and J by 1 base. Looking up the rest from reference TRBV2 and TRBJ2-3 gives the full variable domain: EPEVTQTPSHQVTQMGQEVILRCVPISNHLYFYWYRQILGQKVEFLVSFYNNEISEKSEIFDDQFSVERPDGSNFTLKIRSTKLEDSAMYFCASRGGDGTDTQYFGPGTRLTVL.

V and J are TRBV6-5 and TRBJ2-7, with 8 bases that match TRBD1. V lost 6 bases, J lost 2 bases, and 9 bases stayed unmatched. Germline CDR1 reads MNHEY; CDR2 reads SVGAGI. The CDR3 covers 15 residues. CDR3 residues: CASRAGQVIAYEQYF. As DNA, the CDR3 is TGTGCCAGCAGGGCGGGACAGGTGATAGCCTACGAGCAGTACTTC.

J is TRBJ2-2 and V is TRBV2; 8 nucleotides agree with TRBD1. The ends lost 6 bases at V and 6 bases at J; junction bases unmatched: 9. The CDR3 length is 15 residues. CDR1 and CDR2 (germline): SNHLY, FYNNEI. CDR3 sequence (DNA): TGTGCCAGCAGCGTTACCGGGACAGGTGCCGGGGAGCTGTTTTTT. It specifies CASSVTGTGAGELFF.

This clone appeared a few times. V usage is TRBV5-1 and J usage is TRBJ2-7; 10 bases are shared with TRBD2. The CDR3 loop spans 13 amino acids. With 8 bases clipped from V and 10 bases from J, the junction kept 12 bases outside the gene matches. Germline CDR1 and CDR2: SGHRS and YFSETQ. CDR3 sequence: CARETDSGGTQYF. CDR3 bases: TGCGCCAGAGAAACAGATAGCGGGGGGACTCAGTACTTC.

The CDR3 region is CASSLLAGVRKETQYF. DNA for the CDR3: TGTGCCAGCAGTTTACTAGCGGGGGTACGGAAAGAGACCCAGTACTTC. This chain links TRBV27 with TRBJ2-5; 10 bases are shared with TRBD2. The CDR3 runs 16 residues. Germline CDR1 is MNHEY and CDR2 is SMNVEV (reference sequence). V was pared by 2 bases and J by 3 bases, with 6 bases of the junction left unmatched.

The chain combines TRBV12-3 or TRBV12-4 with TRBJ1-4, with TRBD1 as a possible D gene (6 bases). The V gene lost 3 bases and the J gene lost 8 bases, with 10 bases spanning the gap. This CDR3 contains 13 residues. CDR3 residues: CASSLAGVEKLFF. CDR3 DNA: TGTGCCAGCAGTTTGGCAGGGGTGGAAAAACTGTTTTTT.

The chain couples TRBV4-1 to TRBJ1-5; 7 bases are a match to TRBD1. V trimming: 1 base; J trimming: 6 bases; junction bases outside the gene matches: 6. Germline CDR1 and CDR2: MGHRA and YSYEKL. The CDR3 covers 15 residues. The CDR3 DNA follows: TGCGCCAGCAGCCAAGGCCTACAGGGGATTCAGCCCCAGCATTTT. Its translation is CASSQGLQGIQPQHF.

This clone is a singleton in its sample. V gene TRBV30 combines with J gene TRBJ2-3; 9 bases are a match to TRBD1. CDR1 and CDR2 from the germline V gene are GTSNPN and SVGIG (reference sequence). Losses at the gene ends were 7 bases for V and 6 bases for J; bases not matched to a gene: 8. The CDR3 spans 13 residues. CDR3 protein: CASATGGRDTQYF. CDR3 sequence (DNA): TGTGCCTCCGCGACAGGGGGTCGGGATACGCAGTATTTT.

The CDR3 region is CASSLIDSTDTQYF. The CDR3 DNA is TGTGCCAGCAGCTTGATAGATAGCACAGATACGCAGTATTTT. The chain links TRBV7-9 to TRBJ2-3; D ambiguous. Trimming shortened V by 3 bases and J by 0 bases, and 7 bases separated the two germline ends. CDR1 SEHNR and CDR2 FQNEAQ come from the germline V gene (reference sequence). The CDR3 is 14 amino acids.

The chain combines TRBV12-5 with TRBJ1-5; D possibly corresponds to TRBD1 (6 bases). The V gene's germline CDR1 is LGHNT and CDR2 FRNRAP. CDR3 length: 16 amino acids. Trimming pared 6 bases from V and 1 base from J, leaving 16 bases between. This CDR3 reads CASGPQQGNSNQPQHF. The CDR3 region has the DNA TGTGCTAGTGGGCCCCAACAGGGAAACAGCAATCAGCCCCAGCATTTT.

The rearrangement joins TRBV7-8 to TRBJ2-1, with 9 bases fitting TRBD2. Unmatched junction bases numbered 10, after V lost 5 bases and J lost 8 bases. This CDR3 is 15 amino acids long. Germline CDR1 is SGHVS and CDR2 is FQNEAQ. The CDR3 here is CASSQVASGADEQFF. In DNA form, the CDR3 reads TGTGCCAGCAGCCAGGTGGCTAGCGGGGCGGATGAGCAGTTCTTC.

The chain joins TRBV12-5 to TRBJ1-3; no reliable D call. Trimming pared 1 base from V and 4 bases from J, leaving 8 bases between. The CDR3 is 14 amino acids. From germline, CDR1 is LGHNT and CDR2 FRNRAP. The CDR3 loop is CASGLAQRGNTIYF. For the CDR3, the DNA is TGTGCTAGTGGTTTGGCCCAGAGGGGAAACACCATATATTTT.

The chain joins TRBV18 to TRBJ2-1; weak D call: TRBD1 (5 bases). This CDR3 is built from 14 residues. The V gene's germline CDR1 is KGHSH and CDR2 LQKENI. V shed 5 bases and J shed 4 bases, with 12 bases lying between them. CDR3 sequence: CASSSRGTYNEQFF. The CDR3 nucleotides are TGTGCCAGCTCATCTAGGGGTACATACAATGAGCAGTTCTTC.

The chain links TRBV5-8 to TRBJ1-1, with 8 bases that match TRBD1. Per germline, CDR1 SGHTS and CDR2 YDEGEE. V trimming: 2 bases; J trimming: 4 bases; junction bases outside the gene matches: 1. CDR3 length: 13 amino acids. Written as DNA, the CDR3 is TGTGCCAGCAGCTTACAGGGGGGCACTGAAGCTTTCTTT. It encodes CASSLQGGTEAFF.

This clone appeared once. The rearrangement uses TRBV11-3 and TRBJ2-2; 10 bases are shared with TRBD2. This CDR3 is 16 amino acids long. From germline, CDR1 is SGHNT and CDR2 YENEEA. Losses at the gene ends were 4 bases for V and 4 bases for J; bases not matched to a gene: 6. CDR3 loop: CASSSLAGAITGELFF. CDR3 DNA: TGTGCCAGCAGCTCCCTAGCGGGGGCTATCACCGGGGAGCTGTTTTTT.

This clone was counted a single time. The chain carries TRBV12-3 or TRBV12-4 and TRBJ1-1; no firm D call. Between the trimmed V and J ends, which lost 7 bases and 1 base, there was a span of 7 bases. This CDR3 spans 12 amino acids. CDR3 nucleotides: TGTGCCAGCACCCCAGGGAACACTGAAGCTTTCTTT. Its translation is CASTPGNTEAFF.

The J gene is TRBJ2-5, the V gene TRBV5-1; 9 nucleotides line up with TRBD2. Germline lookup yields CDR1 SGHRS and CDR2 YFSETQ. The V and J ends lost 1 base and 4 bases, in that order; junction bases with no gene match: 8. This CDR3 is built from 16 residues. Here the CDR3 reads CASSLLGGGAGETQYF. Here the CDR3 DNA reads TGCGCCAGCAGCTTGCTGGGCGGGGGGGCCGGAGAGACCCAGTACTTC.

The chain employs TRBV5-6 and TRBJ2-7; D remains unclear. Trimming left V 1 base short and J 6 bases short, with 8 bases between. The germline CDR1 and CDR2 sequences are SGHDT and YYEEEE. CDR3 length: 12 residues. The CDR3 loop is CASSLNLGEQYF. The CDR3 bases are TGTGCCAGCAGCTTGAACCTCGGCGAGCAGTACTTC.

CDR3 sequence (DNA): TGCGCCAGCAGCTTGTACCAGGGGATAGGAACAGATACGCAGTATTTT. Translating it yields CASSLYQGIGTDTQYF. This sequence joins TRBV5-1 and TRBJ2-3, with D maybe TRBD1 (6 bases). The CDR3 runs to 16 residues. V lost 1 base, J lost 3 bases, and 15 bases lay in between. CDR1 is SGHRS, CDR2 YFSETQ, per germline.

The rearrangement joins TRBV7-2 to TRBJ2-3; TRBD2 matches at 12 bases. The germline gives CDR1 SGHTA, CDR2 FQGNSA. V was clipped by 0 bases and J by 3 bases; unmatched bases: 7. The CDR3 sequence is 18 residues long. The CDR3 DNA follows: TGTGCCAGCAGCTTAGCCCCCGCTAGCGGGGGGGCGACAGATACGCAGTATTTT. This encodes CASSLAPASGGATDTQYF.